The entry below gives a single T cell receptor (beta chain) sequence along with its context. Its antigen remains unknown. These data belong to a study of CD4 T cells in relation to SARS-CoV-2 and coronaviruses. Looking at the study overall: After approximately 10 days of antigen culture, PBMC TCR beta CDR3s were sequenced.

Sequencing was performed with immunoSEQ multiplex PCR; in TCRdb, only in-frame clones are kept and a portion is missing. Counted here are tens of thousands of clones, roughly 73% occurring once; the ten biggest clones make up about a sixth. The unexposed donors gave CD4+ T cells in about 2011-2018, prior to COVID-19. Isolation of CD4+ T cells took place after roughly nine days in culture. Cells permitting, SARS-CoV-2 S/N and four cold-coronavirus spikes were tested on unexposed-donor CD4+ T cells. The sample was CD4+ T cells from PBMCs, cultured in vitro. The sequence was obtained from a human donor in good health.

The CDR3 protein is CSASPGGPYEQYF. In DNA, the CDR3 is TGCAGTGCTAGTCCGGGAGGGCCCTACGAGCAGTACTTC. The chain combines TRBV20-1 with TRBJ2-7; 8 nucleotides align to TRBD2. Losses at the gene ends were 3 bases for V and 2 bases for J; bases not matched to a gene: 3. CDR3 length equals 13 residues. Germline assignment: CDR1 DFQATT and CDR2 SNEGSKA (reference sequence).